These 25 T cell receptor beta chains were sequenced from one sample in a study of blood T cell repertoires in COVID-19. Data came from immunoSEQ multiplex PCR; TCRdb stores just in-frame clones and leaves some out. Of under 250,000 clones listed, roughly four fifths are singletons. The sequenced sample consisted of peripheral blood. The origin of the receptors is a woman in her fifties or sixties with acute or convalescent COVID-19.

The chain joins TRBV5-1 to TRBJ1-1; D possibly corresponds to TRBD1 (5 bases). Germline V gives CDR1 SGHRS, CDR2 YFSETQ. Trimming pared 0 bases from V and 6 bases from J, leaving 12 bases between. The CDR3 has 14 amino acids. The CDR3 here is CASSLAGGFAEAFF. In DNA form, the CDR3 reads TGCGCCAGCAGCTTGGCGGGGGGATTCGCTGAAGCTTTCTTT. Using reference TRBV5-1 and TRBJ1-1 for the parts outside the CDR3, the full variable domain is KAGVTQTPRYLIKTRGQQVTLSCSPISGHRSVSWYQQTPGQGLQFLFEYFSETQRNKGNFPGRFSGRQFSNSRSEMNVSTLELGDSALYLCASSLAGGFAEAFFGQGTRLTVV.

This sequence joins TRBV2 and TRBJ2-5; D gene uncertain. CDR1 and CDR2 (germline): SNHLY, FYNNEI. CDR3 length: 14 amino acids. Trimming shortened V by 8 bases and J by 1 base, and 14 bases separated the two germline ends. The CDR3 bases are TGTGCCAGCTCATTTGGAGCAGCCCAAGAGACCCAGTACTTC. It encodes CASSFGAAQETQYF. The full variable domain, its missing parts supplied by reference TRBV2 and TRBJ2-5, is EPEVTQTPSHQVTQMGQEVILRCVPISNHLYFYWYRQILGQKVEFLVSFYNNEISEKSEIFDDQFSVERPDGSNFTLKIRSTKLEDSAMYFCASSFGAAQETQYFGPGTRLLVL.

The table lists this clone with a few counts. The CDR3 sequence is CASSPDGGLAGGFQETQYF. CDR3 DNA: TGTGCCAGCAGCCCCGACGGGGGACTAGCGGGGGGGTTCCAAGAGACCCAGTACTTC. The rearrangement links TRBV11-2 to TRBJ2-5; 16 bases align to TRBD2. This CDR3 contains 19 residues. V was pared by 5 bases and J by 1 base, with 10 bases of the junction left unmatched. CDR1 is SGHAT and CDR2 is FQNNGV in the germline V gene.

The chain couples TRBV2 to TRBJ1-6; TRBD1 aligns across 7 bases. From germline, CDR1 is SNHLY and CDR2 FYNNEI. CDR3 length: 13 amino acids. After removal of 10 bases from V and 6 bases from J, the junction contained 6 bases not matched to a gene. The chain's CDR3 is CAISRDSNSPLHF. Here the CDR3 DNA reads TGTGCCATCTCACGGGACAGTAATTCACCCCTCCACTTT.

This clone was seen more than once but under ten times. V and J are TRBV29-1 and TRBJ2-5, with D perhaps matching TRBD1 (5 bases). The length of the CDR3 is 12 residues. The germline V gene has CDR1 SQVTM and CDR2 ANQGSEA. V lost 2 bases to trimming and J lost 4 bases, with 8 bases between them. The CDR3 spells CSVERGTETQYF. Written as DNA, the CDR3 is TGCAGCGTTGAAAGGGGTACAGAGACCCAGTACTTC. The full variable domain, in which reference TRBV29-1 and TRBJ2-5 provide the parts outside the CDR3, is SAVISQKPSRDICQRGTSLTIQCQVDSQVTMMFWYRQQPGQSLTLIATANQGSEATYESGFVIDKFPISRPNLTFSTLTVSNMSPEDSSIYLCSVERGTETQYFGPGTRLLVL.

The V gene is TRBV12-3 or TRBV12-4, the J gene TRBJ2-3; TRBD1 aligns across 8 bases. With 2 bases clipped from V and 10 bases from J, the junction kept 2 bases outside the gene matches. This CDR3 has 12 amino acids. The CDR3 DNA reads TGTGCCAGCAGTTTAACAGGGGGAGCGCAGTATTTT. Translation gives CASSLTGGAQYF.

The rearrangement joins TRBV5-1 to TRBJ2-3; tentative D call: TRBD1 (6 bases). The CDR3 length is 12 residues. Per germline, CDR1 SGHRS and CDR2 YFSETQ. Trimming took 3 bases from V and 8 from J, leaving 10 bases between them. CDR3 in DNA: TGCGCCAGCAGCTCCGACAGGACTACGCAGTATTTT. Translation gives CASSSDRTTQYF.

The gene calls are TRBV29-1 and TRBJ1-2, with TRBD1 matching over 7 bases. The CDR3 length is 12 residues. J was trimmed by 7 bases and V by 5 bases; bases with no gene match: 7. Germline CDR1 reads SQVTM; CDR2 reads ANQGSEA. The chain's CDR3 is CSVMTGSAGYTF. CDR3 in DNA: TGCAGCGTTATGACAGGGTCAGCTGGCTACACCTTC.

V gene TRBV5-5 combines with J gene TRBJ1-4; D not resolved. In germline, CDR1 is SGHKS, CDR2 YYEKEE (reference sequence). This CDR3 contains 17 residues. Trimming cost V 4 bases and J 0 bases, with 16 bases left between them. The CDR3 spells CASSPPAGYATNEKLFF. DNA of the CDR3: TGTGCCAGCAGCCCCCCGGCAGGCTACGCAACTAATGAAAAACTGTTTTTT.

This chain connects TRBV6-5 to TRBJ1-1; TRBD1 agrees at 9 bases. The CDR3 loop spans 13 amino acids. Trimming cost V 6 bases and J 4 bases; bases outside gene matches: 3. The germline CDR1 and CDR2 sequences are MNHEY and SVGAGI. The DNA for the CDR3 is TGTGCCAGCAGAGAGACAGGGGGCACTGAAGCTTTCTTT. Its protein product is CASRETGGTEAFF.

This chain connects TRBV6-5 to TRBJ2-7; D might be TRBD2 (5 bases). Germline assignment: CDR1 MNHEY and CDR2 SVGAGI. V was shortened by 0 bases and J by 3 bases, with 12 bases between the two germline ends. This CDR3 contains 15 residues. The CDR3: CASSYSRSGNYEQYF. The CDR3 DNA reads as TGTGCCAGCAGTTACTCGCGGTCCGGGAACTACGAGCAGTACTTC.

This chain links TRBV28 with TRBJ2-5; maybe TRBD1 (6 bases). The germline V gene has CDR1 MDHEN and CDR2 SYDVKM. Trimming took 6 bases from V and 3 from J, leaving 17 bases between them. There are 15 residues in the CDR3. The CDR3 nucleotides read TGTGCCAGCAGCTCTCCAGGGGTCGGTGAAGAGACCCAGTACTTC. Translation gives CASSSPGVGEETQYF.

The chain is built from TRBV24-1 and TRBJ1-5; TRBD1 matches 9 bases. CDR1 is KGHDR, CDR2 SFDVKD, per germline. Trimming cost V 4 bases and J 4 bases; bases outside gene matches: 1. This CDR3 has 14 residues. CDR3 DNA sequence: TGTGCCACCAGTGAGGGGACAGGGAATCAGCCCCAGCATTTT. Its protein is CATSEGTGNQPQHF.

The chain combines TRBV6-1 with TRBJ2-7; D not certain. Germline V CDR1 and CDR2: MNHNS, SASEGT. This CDR3 is 12 amino acids long. V was pared by 2 bases and J by 4 bases, with 6 bases between. CDR3 nucleotides: TGTGCCAGCAGTGAACGGTATTACGAGCAGTACTTC. Its protein product is CASSERYYEQYF.

The chain is built from TRBV29-1 and TRBJ1-2; 10 positions agree with TRBD1. Germline lookup yields CDR1 SQVTM and CDR2 ANQGSEA. V lost 3 bases and J lost 4; bases outside the gene matches: 8. CDR3 size: 15 residues. The CDR3 spells CSVDNLGQGIYGYTF. The CDR3 nucleotides read TGCAGCGTTGATAATCTGGGACAGGGGATCTATGGCTACACCTTC. The full variable domain, in which reference TRBV29-1 and TRBJ1-2 provide the parts outside the CDR3, is SAVISQKPSRDICQRGTSLTIQCQVDSQVTMMFWYRQQPGQSLTLIATANQGSEATYESGFVIDKFPISRPNLTFSTLTVSNMSPEDSSIYLCSVDNLGQGIYGYTFGSGTRLTVV.

J is TRBJ1-2 and V is TRBV29-1; no clear D. CDR1 SQVTM and CDR2 ANQGSEA come from the germline V gene. The CDR3 sequence is 11 residues long. V gave up 3 bases and J gave up 6 bases, with 8 bases separating them. Here the CDR3 DNA reads TGCAGCGTTGATGGCGGTGATGGCTACACCTTC. Its protein is CSVDGGDGYTF.

The rearrangement joins TRBV11-2 to TRBJ1-2; D might be TRBD1 (6 bases). Trimming stripped 6 bases from V and 3 bases from J, with 20 bases between. The CDR3 is 16 residues long. Germline CDR1 reads SGHAT; CDR2 reads FQNNGV. Written as DNA, the CDR3 is TGTGCCAGCAGTAGCTCTAGTGGGGGCCTTGACTATGGCTACACCTTC. Protein: CASSSSSGGLDYGYTF.

V and J are TRBV6-5 and TRBJ1-3; D is unclear. This CDR3 spans 15 amino acids. Germline V gives CDR1 MNHEY, CDR2 SVGAGI. Trimming cost V 6 bases and J 2 bases, with 14 bases left between them. CDR3 loop: CASRLEDLTGNTIYF. CDR3 DNA: TGTGCCAGCAGGTTGGAGGATCTCACTGGAAACACCATATATTTT.

The chain has TRBV6-5 and TRBJ1-1, with TRBD1 matching 8 bases. V was pared by 5 bases and J by 4 bases, with 9 bases of the junction left unmatched. The CDR3 loop spans 15 amino acids. Germline CDR1 and CDR2: MNHEY and SVGAGI. CDR3 loop: CASSPSFTGGTEAFF. Written as DNA, the CDR3 is TGTGCCAGCAGTCCCTCTTTTACAGGGGGCACTGAAGCTTTCTTT.

This clone was detected a few times. The chain uses TRBV6-5 and TRBJ1-1, with a weak D call TRBD1 (6 bases). Trimming removed 8 bases at V and 5 bases at J, with 15 bases between. CDR1 MNHEY and CDR2 SVGAGI come from the germline V gene. This CDR3 is 13 amino acids long. Here the CDR3 DNA reads TGTGCCAGCGGTACAGGGCCGTGGACTGAAGCTTTCTTT. Translating it yields CASGTGPWTEAFF.

V gene TRBV9 combines with J gene TRBJ1-2; 7 nucleotides align to TRBD1. V dropped 5 bases and J dropped 8; count of bases not matched to a gene: 9. The V gene's germline CDR1 is SGDLS and CDR2 YYNGEE. CDR3 length equals 13 residues. CDR3 amino acids: CASRATGLFGYTF. The CDR3, as DNA: TGTGCCAGCAGGGCGACAGGGCTATTCGGCTACACCTTC. Based on the CDR3 plus reference TRBV9 and TRBJ1-2, the full variable domain is DSGVTQTPKHLITATGQRVTLRCSPRSGDLSVYWYQQSLDQGLQFLIQYYNGEERAKGNILERFSAQQFPDLHSELNLSSLELGDSALYFCASRATGLFGYTFGSGTRLTVV.

This clone has only one observation. The chain joins TRBV7-9 to TRBJ1-2, with TRBD1 as a possible D gene (6 bases). The CDR3 length is 13 residues. Germline CDR1 is SEHNR and CDR2 is FQNEAQ (reference sequence). V shed 5 bases and J shed 4 bases, with 11 bases lying between them. Here the CDR3 reads CASSLDSFYGYTF. CDR3 DNA sequence: TGTGCCAGCAGCCTGGACAGTTTCTATGGCTACACCTTC.

The chain recombines TRBV2 with TRBJ2-4; D might be TRBD1 (6 bases). Germline V gene lookup returns CDR1 SNHLY and CDR2 FYNNEI. Trimming took off 7 bases at V and 9 bases at J, with 19 bases between the two ends. CDR3 size: 14 residues. The CDR3 is CASTGTLDGVIQYF. CDR3 sequence (DNA): TGTGCCAGCACAGGGACACTCGACGGGGTCATTCAGTACTTC. Variable domain in full (rest from reference TRBV2 and TRBJ2-4): EPEVTQTPSHQVTQMGQEVILRCVPISNHLYFYWYRQILGQKVEFLVSFYNNEISEKSEIFDDQFSVERPDGSNFTLKIRSTKLEDSAMYFCASTGTLDGVIQYFGAGTRLSVL.

The chain has TRBV9 and TRBJ1-1; possibly TRBD1 for D (6 bases). Germline CDR1 reads SGDLS; CDR2 reads YYNGEE. The CDR3 has 14 amino acids. V dropped 3 bases and J dropped 3 bases, with 12 bases sitting between them. For the CDR3, the DNA is TGTGCCAGCAGCGCGACAGGACTTGACACTGAAGCTTTCTTT. Amino acids: CASSATGLDTEAFF.

This clone has only a few counts. The chain employs TRBV30 and TRBJ1-1; no clear D. The CDR3 totals 11 residues. Germline CDR1 and CDR2: GTSNPN and SVGIG (reference sequence). The germline V and J ends were trimmed by 5 bases and 4 bases, with 8 bases remaining between them. For the CDR3, the DNA is TGTGCCTGGGGGATCGGCACTGAAGCTTTCTTT. The encoded protein is CAWGIGTEAFF.